The following is a T cell receptor beta chain sequence with its context. What it binds is unknown. CDR3 size: 12 residues. Germline loops: CDR1 SGHRS, CDR2 YFSETQ. Trimming removed 5 bases at V and 9 bases at J, with 13 bases between. The table came from immunoSEQ multiplex PCR; TCRdb's copy has only in-frame clones and leaves some out. The sample lists approximately 1,000,000 clones, approximately 77% occurring once. This sample stems from a study of shared clonotypes between healthy human individuals. Study as a whole: Per-donor plates numbered three CD4 naive, three CD4 memory, two CD8 naive and one CD8 memory. Overall study results and limits: What rarefaction showed was incomplete sorted-subset sequencing despite large depth.

Sample: memory CD4+ T cells from PBMCs. Subset: CD45RA-negative fraction. The clonotype comes from a man aged 18 to 29 in good health. Some clones in this sample may be carry-over from other donors' samples. V is TRBV5-1 and J is TRBJ2-3; D assignment may be TRBD1 or TRBD2 (5 bases each). In nucleotides, the CDR3 is TGCGCCAGCAGATCAGGGAGTATGACGCAGTATTTT. It specifies CASRSGSMTQYF.